This T cell receptor (beta chain) was captured in a study of blood T cells in healthy people across ages. This clonotype occurred a few times. Germline-derived CDR1 and CDR2 are SGHAT and FQNNGV. The V end lost 3 bases, the J end lost 0 bases, and 13 bases lay between the germline ends. CDR3 length equals 16 residues. A second about 7 to 11 cycle PCR used barcoded and J-beta primers. TCRdb itself ran the 5' RACE reads through MiXCR, one entry per CDR3 protein. The sample lists more than 1,400,000 distinct CDR3 sequences, roughly 45% occurring once. The clonotype comes from a woman aged 18-29 years in good health. This chain connects TRBV11-2 to TRBJ2-3; D is perhaps TRBD1 or TRBD2 (6 bases each). The specimen sequenced was blood. Here the CDR3 reads CASSLGGVYSTDTQYF. The CDR3 DNA sequence: TGTGCCAGCAGCTTGGGGGGCGTATATAGCACAGATACGCAGTATTTT. Using reference TRBV11-2 and TRBJ2-3 for the parts outside the CDR3, the full variable domain is EAGVAQSPRYKIIEKRQSVAFWCNPISGHATLYWYQQILGQGPKLLIQFQNNGVVDDSQLPKDRFSAERLKGVDSTLKIQPAKLEDSAVYLCASSLGGVYSTDTQYFGPGTRLTVL.